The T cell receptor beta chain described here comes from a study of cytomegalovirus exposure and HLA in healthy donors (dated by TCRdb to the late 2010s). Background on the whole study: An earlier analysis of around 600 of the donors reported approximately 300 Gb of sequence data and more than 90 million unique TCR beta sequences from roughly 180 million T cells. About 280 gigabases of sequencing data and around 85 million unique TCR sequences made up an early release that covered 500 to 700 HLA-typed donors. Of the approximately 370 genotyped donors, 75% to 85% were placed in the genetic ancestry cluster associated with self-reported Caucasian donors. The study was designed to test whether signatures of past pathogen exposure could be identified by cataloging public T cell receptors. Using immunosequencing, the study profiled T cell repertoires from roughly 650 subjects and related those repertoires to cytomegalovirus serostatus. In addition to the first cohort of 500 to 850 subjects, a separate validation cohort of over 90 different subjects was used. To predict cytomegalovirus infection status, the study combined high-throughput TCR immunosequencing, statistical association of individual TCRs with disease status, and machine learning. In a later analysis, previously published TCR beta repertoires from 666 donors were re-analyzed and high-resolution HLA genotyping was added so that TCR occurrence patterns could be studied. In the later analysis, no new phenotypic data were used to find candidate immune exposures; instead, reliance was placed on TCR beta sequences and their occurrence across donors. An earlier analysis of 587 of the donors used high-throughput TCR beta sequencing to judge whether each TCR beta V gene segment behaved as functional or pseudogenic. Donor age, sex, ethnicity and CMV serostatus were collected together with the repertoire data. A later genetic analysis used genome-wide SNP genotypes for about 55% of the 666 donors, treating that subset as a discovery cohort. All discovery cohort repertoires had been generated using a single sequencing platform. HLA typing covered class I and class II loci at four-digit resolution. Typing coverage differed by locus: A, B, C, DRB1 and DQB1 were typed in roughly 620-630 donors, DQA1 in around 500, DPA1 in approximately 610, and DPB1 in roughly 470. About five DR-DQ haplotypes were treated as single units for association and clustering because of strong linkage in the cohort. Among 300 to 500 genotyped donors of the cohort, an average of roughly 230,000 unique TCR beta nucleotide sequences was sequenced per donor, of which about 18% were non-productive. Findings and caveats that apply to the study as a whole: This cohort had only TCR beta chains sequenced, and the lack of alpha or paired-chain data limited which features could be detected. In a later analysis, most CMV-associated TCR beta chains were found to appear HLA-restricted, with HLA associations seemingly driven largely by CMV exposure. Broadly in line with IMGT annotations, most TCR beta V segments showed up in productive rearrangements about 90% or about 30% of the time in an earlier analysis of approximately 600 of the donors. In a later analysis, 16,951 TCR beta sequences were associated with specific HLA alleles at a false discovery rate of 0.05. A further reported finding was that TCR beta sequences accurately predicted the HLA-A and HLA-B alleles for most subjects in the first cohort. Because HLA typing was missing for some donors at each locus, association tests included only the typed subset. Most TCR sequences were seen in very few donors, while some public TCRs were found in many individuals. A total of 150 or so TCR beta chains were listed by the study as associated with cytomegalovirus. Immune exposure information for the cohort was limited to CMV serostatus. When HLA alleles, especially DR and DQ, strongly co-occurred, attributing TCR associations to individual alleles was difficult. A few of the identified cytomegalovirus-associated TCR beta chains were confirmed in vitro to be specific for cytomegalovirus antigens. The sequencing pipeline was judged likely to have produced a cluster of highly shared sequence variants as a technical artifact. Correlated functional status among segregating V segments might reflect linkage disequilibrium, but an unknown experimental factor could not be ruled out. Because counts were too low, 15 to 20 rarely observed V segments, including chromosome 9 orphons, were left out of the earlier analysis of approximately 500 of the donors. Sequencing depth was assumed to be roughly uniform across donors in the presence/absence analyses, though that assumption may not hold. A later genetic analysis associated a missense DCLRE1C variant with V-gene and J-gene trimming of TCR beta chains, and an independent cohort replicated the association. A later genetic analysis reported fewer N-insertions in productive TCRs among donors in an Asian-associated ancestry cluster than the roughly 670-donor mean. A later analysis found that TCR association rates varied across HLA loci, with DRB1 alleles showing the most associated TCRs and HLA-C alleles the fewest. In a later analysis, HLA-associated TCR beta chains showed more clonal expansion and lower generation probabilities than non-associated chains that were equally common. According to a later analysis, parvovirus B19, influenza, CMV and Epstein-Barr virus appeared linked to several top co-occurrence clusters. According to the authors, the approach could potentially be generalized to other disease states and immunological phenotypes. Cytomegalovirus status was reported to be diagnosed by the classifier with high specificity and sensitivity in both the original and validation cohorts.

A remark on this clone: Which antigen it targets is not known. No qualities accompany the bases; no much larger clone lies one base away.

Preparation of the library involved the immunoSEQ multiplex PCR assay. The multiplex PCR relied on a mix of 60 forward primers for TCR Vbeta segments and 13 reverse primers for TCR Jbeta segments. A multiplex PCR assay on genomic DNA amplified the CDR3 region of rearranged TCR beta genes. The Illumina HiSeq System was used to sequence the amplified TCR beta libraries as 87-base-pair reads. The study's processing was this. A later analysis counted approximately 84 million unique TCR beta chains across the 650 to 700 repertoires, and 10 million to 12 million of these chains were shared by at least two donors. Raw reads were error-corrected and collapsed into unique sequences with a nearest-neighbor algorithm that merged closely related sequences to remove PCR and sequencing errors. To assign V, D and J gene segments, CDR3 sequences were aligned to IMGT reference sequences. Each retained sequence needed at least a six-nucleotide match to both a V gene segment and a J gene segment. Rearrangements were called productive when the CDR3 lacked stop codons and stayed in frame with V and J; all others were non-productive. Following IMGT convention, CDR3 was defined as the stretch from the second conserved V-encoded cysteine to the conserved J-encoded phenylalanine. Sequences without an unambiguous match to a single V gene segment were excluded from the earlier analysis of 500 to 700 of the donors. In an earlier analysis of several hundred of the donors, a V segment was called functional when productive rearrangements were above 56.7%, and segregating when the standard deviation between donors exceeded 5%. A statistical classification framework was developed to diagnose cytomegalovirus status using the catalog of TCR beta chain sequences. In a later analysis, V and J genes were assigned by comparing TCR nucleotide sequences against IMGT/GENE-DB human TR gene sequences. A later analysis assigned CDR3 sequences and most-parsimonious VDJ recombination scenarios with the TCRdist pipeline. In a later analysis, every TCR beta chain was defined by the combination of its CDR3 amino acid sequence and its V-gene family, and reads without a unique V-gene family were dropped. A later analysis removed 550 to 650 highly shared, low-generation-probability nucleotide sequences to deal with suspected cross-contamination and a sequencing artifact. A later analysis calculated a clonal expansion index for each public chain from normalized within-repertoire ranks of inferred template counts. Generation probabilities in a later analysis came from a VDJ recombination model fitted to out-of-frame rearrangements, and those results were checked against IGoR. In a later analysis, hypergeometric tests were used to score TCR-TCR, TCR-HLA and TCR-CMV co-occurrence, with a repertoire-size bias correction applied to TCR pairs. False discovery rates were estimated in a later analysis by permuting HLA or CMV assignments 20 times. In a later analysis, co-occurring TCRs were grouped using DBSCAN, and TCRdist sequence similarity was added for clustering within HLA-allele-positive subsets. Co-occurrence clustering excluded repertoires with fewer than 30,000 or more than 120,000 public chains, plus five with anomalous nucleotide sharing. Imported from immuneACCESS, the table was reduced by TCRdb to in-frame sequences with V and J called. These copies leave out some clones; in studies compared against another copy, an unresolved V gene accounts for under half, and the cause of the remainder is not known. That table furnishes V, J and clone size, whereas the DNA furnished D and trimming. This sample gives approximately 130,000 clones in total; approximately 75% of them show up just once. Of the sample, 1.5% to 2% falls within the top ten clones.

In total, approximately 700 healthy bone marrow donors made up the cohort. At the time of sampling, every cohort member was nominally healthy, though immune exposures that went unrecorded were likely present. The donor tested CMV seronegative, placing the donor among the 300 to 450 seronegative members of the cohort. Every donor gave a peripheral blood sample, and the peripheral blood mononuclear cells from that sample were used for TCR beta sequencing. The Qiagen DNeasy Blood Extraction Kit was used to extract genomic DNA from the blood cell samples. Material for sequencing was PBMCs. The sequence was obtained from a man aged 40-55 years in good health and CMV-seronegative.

The encoded CDR3 is CASSFGGGYEQYF. The nucleotide sequence is given as TGTGCCAGCAGTTTCGGGGGAGGCTACGAGCAGTACTTC. This chain is built from TRBV27 and TRBJ2-7; a tentative D match to TRBD2 spans 6 bases. V is shortened by 3 bases, J by 3 bases, and the region joining them spans 9 bases. There are 13 amino acids in the CDR3, from cysteine to phenylalanine inclusive. Only CDR3 DNA is held: 39 bases, read in frame from base 1. Looking up the germline V gene (reference sequence) yields CDR1 MNHEY and CDR2 SMNVEV.